One sample yielded the 2 T cell receptor beta chains listed below, sequenced in a study of Tregs in tolerant kidney transplant recipients. Mixed chimerism was transient after nonmyeloablative marrow transplants from related graft donors. Libraries were prepared by immunoSEQ multiplex PCR; TCRdb keeps only in-frame clonotypes and omits some of them. The sample table sets out roughly 5,300 clones. The starting material was CD4+ T cells from blood (PBMCs), obtained roughly 15 months after the transplant. The receptor source for this set is a human patient who received a combined kidney and bone marrow transplant. Some of the T cells may derive from the graft donor.

Concerning this clone: The read terminates 3 residues ahead of where the CDR3 ends, so the germline J gene completes it. The V call is TRBV5-8, the J call TRBJ1-1; D unresolved. Looked up from germline, CDR1 is SGHTS and CDR2 is YDEGEE. The CDR3 runs to 11 residues. The V end lost 1 base, the J end lost 6 bases, and 4 bases lay between the germline ends. The CDR3 reads CASSLPSEAFF. The sequenced part of the CDR3 DNA is TGTGCCAGCAGCTTGCCGTCTGAA.

This clone counts as medium-sized (0.01 to 0.1%) by frequency. The CDR3 sequence: CASSPTAGNTIYF. The part of the CDR3 DNA that was read is TGTGCCAGCTCACCGACTGCCGGAAACACC. The rearrangement links TRBV18 to TRBJ1-3; D not certain. The read falls 3 residues short of the CDR3 end, and the missing part is taken from the germline J gene. Germline lookup yields CDR1 KGHSH and CDR2 LQKENI. There are 13 residues in the CDR3. With 3 bases removed from V and 4 bases from J, the gap between germline ends came to 7 bases.